A selection of T cell receptor beta chains follows, all from one sample in a study of cytomegalovirus exposure and HLA in healthy donors. Sequencing used immunoSEQ multiplex PCR; TCRdb keeps in-frame clones, though not all of them. The table records over 150,000 clones, less than 80% of them present only once. The sample taken for sequencing was PBMCs. These receptors originate from a man aged 25 to 40 in good health and CMV-seronegative. Each CDR3 is given with its conserved first and last residue. A D gene is named only where the DNA matches it firmly. A clone size is listed for some rows: how often the clone was seen (once, few, many), or a class if it is expanded.

V gene: TRBV6-1
D gene: .
clone size: .
J gene: TRBJ1-2
CDR3 protein: CASSDHDRGSYGYTF
CDR3 DNA: TGTGCCAGCAGTGACCATGATCGGGGATCTTATGGCTACACCTTC

V gene: TRBV2
D gene: .
clone size: .
J gene: TRBJ2-2
CDR3 protein: CASEEFANTGELFF
CDR3 DNA: TGTGCCAGCGAGGAGTTCGCGAACACCGGGGAGCTGTTTTTT

V gene: TRBV7-9
D gene: TRBD1
clone size: few
J gene: TRBJ2-7
CDR3 protein: CASSLPPGQDYSYEQYF
CDR3 DNA: TGTGCCAGCAGCTTACCTCCGGGACAGGACTACTCCTACGAGCAGTACTTC

V gene: TRBV19
D gene: TRBD1
clone size: .
J gene: TRBJ2-1
CDR3 protein: CASSGVTGVPNEQFF
CDR3 DNA: TGTGCCAGTAGTGGTGTGACAGGGGTTCCAAATGAGCAGTTCTTC

V gene: TRBV27
D gene: .
clone size: once
J gene: TRBJ1-4
CDR3 protein: CASRQDPYEKLFF
CDR3 DNA: TGTGCCAGCAGACAGGATCCCTATGAAAAACTGTTTTTT

V gene: TRBV27
D gene: TRBD2
clone size: .
J gene: TRBJ2-1
CDR3 protein: CASSSPGTSYNEQFF
CDR3 DNA: TGTGCCAGCAGTTCGCCTGGGACTAGCTACAATGAGCAGTTCTTC

V gene: TRBV15
D gene: TRBD1
clone size: .
J gene: TRBJ2-2
CDR3 protein: CATSRVFPGTGDNTGELFF
CDR3 DNA: TGTGCCACCAGCAGAGTTTTTCCCGGGACAGGGGATAACACCGGGGAGCTGTTTTTT

V gene: TRBV7-2
D gene: .
clone size: .
J gene: TRBJ2-5
CDR3 protein: CASSLVESGMETQYF
CDR3 DNA: TGTGCCAGCAGCTTAGTGGAGTCAGGGATGGAGACCCAGTACTTC

V gene: TRBV7-2
D gene: TRBD1
clone size: few
J gene: TRBJ1-5
CDR3 protein: CASSLDRFNQPQHF
CDR3 DNA: TGTGCCAGCAGCTTGGACAGGTTCAATCAGCCCCAGCATTTT

V gene: TRBV6-4
D gene: TRBD1
clone size: .
J gene: TRBJ1-6
CDR3 protein: CASRAGTANSPLHF
CDR3 DNA: TGTGCCAGCAGGGCCGGGACAGCAAATTCACCCCTCCACTTT

V gene: TRBV7-2
D gene: .
clone size: .
J gene: TRBJ1-6
CDR3 protein: CASSSRTSSAPLHF
CDR3 DNA: TGTGCCAGCAGCTCTAGGACTTCTTCCGCACCCCTCCACTTT

V gene: TRBV7-9
D gene: .
clone size: .
J gene: TRBJ2-7
CDR3 protein: CASSLMDYTYEQYF
CDR3 DNA: TGTGCCAGCAGCCTCATGGACTACACCTACGAGCAGTACTTC

V gene: TRBV18
D gene: .
clone size: .
J gene: TRBJ2-2
CDR3 protein: CASSPRNIGELFF
CDR3 DNA: TGTGCCAGCTCGCCCAGGAACATCGGGGAGCTGTTTTTT

V gene: TRBV6-5
D gene: .
clone size: .
J gene: TRBJ2-7
CDR3 protein: CASSRSYEQYF
CDR3 DNA: TGTGCCAGCAGTCGCTCCTACGAGCAGTACTTC

V gene: TRBV5-1
D gene: .
clone size: .
J gene: TRBJ2-3
CDR3 protein: CASSPDTVTDTQYF
CDR3 DNA: TGCGCCAGCAGCCCGGACACGGTCACAGATACGCAGTATTTT

V gene: TRBV9
D gene: TRBD2
clone size: .
J gene: TRBJ2-1
CDR3 protein: CASSPRNGGSYNEQFF
CDR3 DNA: TGTGCCAGCAGCCCCAGGAACGGGGGGTCCTACAATGAGCAGTTCTTC

V gene: TRBV4-3
D gene: .
clone size: few
J gene: TRBJ2-1
CDR3 protein: CASSQGMTRYYNEQFF
CDR3 DNA: TGCGCCAGCAGCCAAGGGATGACTCGATATTACAATGAGCAGTTCTTC

V gene: TRBV6-6
D gene: .
clone size: .
J gene: TRBJ1-1
CDR3 protein: CASSYQTANTEAFF
CDR3 DNA: TGTGCCAGCAGTTACCAGACAGCAAACACTGAAGCTTTCTTT

V gene: TRBV5-1
D gene: .
clone size: .
J gene: TRBJ2-2
CDR3 protein: CASSPRQATGELFF
CDR3 DNA: TGCGCCAGCAGCCCCCGCCAAGCCACCGGGGAGCTGTTTTTT

V gene: TRBV28
D gene: TRBD2
clone size: .
J gene: TRBJ2-1
CDR3 protein: CASSFSGGRSNEQFF
CDR3 DNA: TGTGCCAGCAGTTTCAGCGGGGGGAGGTCCAATGAGCAGTTCTTC

V gene: TRBV6-6
D gene: TRBD1
clone size: .
J gene: TRBJ1-2
CDR3 protein: CASSYSPGGGYTF
CDR3 DNA: TGTGCCAGCAGTTACTCCCCAGGGGGAGGCTACACCTTC

V gene: TRBV5-1
D gene: TRBD1
clone size: few
J gene: TRBJ1-2
CDR3 protein: CASSPDRGRGYGYTF
CDR3 DNA: TGCGCCAGCAGCCCGGACAGGGGGCGCGGCTATGGCTACACCTTC

V gene: TRBV4-3
D gene: .
clone size: .
J gene: TRBJ2-3
CDR3 protein: CASSQDGAGGTDTQYF
CDR3 DNA: TGCGCCAGCAGCCAAGATGGGGCAGGGGGCACAGATACGCAGTATTTT

V gene: TRBV7-9
D gene: TRBD1
clone size: .
J gene: TRBJ2-2
CDR3 protein: CASSNRGRTNTGELFF
CDR3 DNA: TGTGCCAGCAGCAACAGGGGGCGAACGAACACCGGGGAGCTGTTTTTT

V gene: TRBV2
D gene: .
clone size: .
J gene: TRBJ1-2
CDR3 protein: CASSRMGQDGYTF
CDR3 DNA: TGTGCCAGCAGTCGGATGGGGCAGGATGGCTACACCTTC

V gene: TRBV29-1
D gene: TRBD1
clone size: .
J gene: TRBJ1-1
CDR3 protein: CSVSGQGMNTEAFF
CDR3 DNA: TGCAGCGTTTCGGGACAGGGAATGAACACTGAAGCTTTCTTT

V gene: TRBV9
D gene: .
clone size: .
J gene: TRBJ1-2
CDR3 protein: CASSVGEQSGIWGYTF
CDR3 DNA: TGTGCCAGCAGCGTAGGGGAACAGAGCGGTATATGGGGCTACACCTTC

V gene: TRBV9
D gene: .
clone size: .
J gene: TRBJ1-1
CDR3 protein: CASSLSRFGTEAFF
CDR3 DNA: TGTGCCAGCAGCTTATCTCGGTTCGGCACTGAAGCTTTCTTT

V gene: TRBV18
D gene: TRBD1
clone size: .
J gene: TRBJ1-4
CDR3 protein: CASSPKDRVGEKLFF
CDR3 DNA: TGTGCCAGCTCACCGAAGGACAGGGTTGGTGAAAAACTGTTTTTT

V gene: TRBV7-9
D gene: TRBD1
clone size: once
J gene: TRBJ1-6
CDR3 protein: CASSLYSGGNNSPLHF
CDR3 DNA: TGTGCCAGCAGCTTATATTCAGGGGGAAATAATTCACCCCTCCACTTT

V gene: TRBV4-3
D gene: .
clone size: .
J gene: TRBJ1-1
CDR3 protein: CASSQEVPVYTEAFF
CDR3 DNA: TGCGCCAGCAGCCAAGAGGTTCCGGTGTACACTGAAGCTTTCTTT

V gene: TRBV2
D gene: .
clone size: .
J gene: TRBJ1-5
CDR3 protein: CASSLETGSQHF
CDR3 DNA: TGTGCCAGCAGCCTCGAGACAGGAAGCCAGCATTTT

V gene: TRBV5-1
D gene: TRBD2
clone size: few
J gene: TRBJ2-2
CDR3 protein: CASSLATSGGIGELFF
CDR3 DNA: TGCGCCAGCAGCTTGGCGACTAGCGGGGGAATCGGGGAGCTGTTTTTT

V gene: TRBV9
D gene: TRBD1
clone size: .
J gene: TRBJ2-7
CDR3 protein: CASSTSAGTGAYEQYF
CDR3 DNA: TGTGCCAGCAGCACATCGGCCGGGACAGGAGCCTACGAGCAGTACTTC

V gene: TRBV6-5
D gene: TRBD1
clone size: few
J gene: TRBJ1-2
CDR3 protein: CASNQRQGDGYTF
CDR3 DNA: TGTGCCAGCAACCAAAGACAGGGGGATGGCTACACCTTC

V gene: TRBV18
D gene: .
clone size: .
J gene: TRBJ2-3
CDR3 protein: CASSPSAVRTDTQYF
CDR3 DNA: TGTGCCAGCTCACCATCAGCGGTTCGCACAGATACGCAGTATTTT

V gene: TRBV28
D gene: TRBD1
clone size: .
J gene: TRBJ2-7
CDR3 protein: CASRRQGPEQYF
CDR3 DNA: TGTGCCAGCAGGCGACAGGGCCCCGAGCAGTACTTC

V gene: TRBV10-3
D gene: TRBD1
clone size: .
J gene: TRBJ1-1
CDR3 protein: CAIRQGEHDTEAFF
CDR3 DNA: TGTGCCATCAGGCAGGGGGAGCATGACACTGAAGCTTTCTTT

V gene: TRBV6-5
D gene: .
clone size: .
J gene: TRBJ2-2
CDR3 protein: CASSTGYNTGELFF
CDR3 DNA: TGTGCCAGCAGTACAGGGTATAACACCGGGGAGCTGTTTTTT

V gene: TRBV7-5
D gene: .
clone size: .
J gene: TRBJ1-2
CDR3 protein: CVRSASGRGYGYPF
CDR3 DNA: TGTGTCAGAAGCGCCTCAGGGCGCGGCTATGGCTACCCCTTC

V gene: TRBV4-2
D gene: .
clone size: .
J gene: TRBJ1-1
CDR3 protein: CASSQGGYGTPNTEAFF
CDR3 DNA: TGTGCCAGCAGCCAAGGCGGGTATGGGACACCGAACACTGAAGCTTTCTTT

V gene: TRBV4-2
D gene: TRBD2
clone size: few
J gene: TRBJ2-5
CDR3 protein: CASSLRGLAGGRQETQYF
CDR3 DNA: TGTGCCAGCAGCCTCAGAGGGCTAGCGGGGGGGCGACAAGAGACCCAGTACTTC

V gene: TRBV5-4
D gene: .
clone size: .
J gene: TRBJ1-1
CDR3 protein: CASSLGRGNTEAFF
CDR3 DNA: TGTGCCAGCAGCTTGGGTCGAGGTAACACTGAAGCTTTCTTT

V gene: TRBV7-9
D gene: .
clone size: .
J gene: TRBJ2-5
CDR3 protein: CASSRGSQETQYF
CDR3 DNA: TGTGCCAGCAGCCGGGGGTCCCAAGAGACCCAGTACTTC

V gene: TRBV30
D gene: .
clone size: .
J gene: TRBJ1-2
CDR3 protein: CAWSVLTGANYGYTF
CDR3 DNA: TGTGCCTGGAGTGTACTAACAGGAGCTAACTATGGCTACACCTTC

V gene: TRBV19
D gene: .
clone size: .
J gene: TRBJ1-1
CDR3 protein: CASTSGRATEAFF
CDR3 DNA: TGTGCCAGTACCTCAGGGAGGGCCACTGAAGCTTTCTTT

V gene: TRBV4-1
D gene: TRBD2
clone size: .
J gene: TRBJ2-5
CDR3 protein: CASSQDRERGGMETQYF
CDR3 DNA: TGCGCCAGCAGCCAAGATCGGGAGCGGGGGGGTATGGAGACCCAGTACTTC

V gene: TRBV4-2
D gene: TRBD2
clone size: .
J gene: TRBJ2-7
CDR3 protein: CASSQDFSGGAHEQYF
CDR3 DNA: TGTGCCAGCAGCCAAGATTTCAGCGGGGGGGCTCACGAGCAGTACTTC

V gene: TRBV9
D gene: TRBD2
clone size: .
J gene: TRBJ2-3
CDR3 protein: CASSVGTSPFRSDTQYF
CDR3 DNA: TGTGCCAGCAGCGTGGGGACTAGCCCCTTTCGCTCAGATACGCAGTATTTT

V gene: TRBV9
D gene: .
clone size: .
J gene: TRBJ2-5
CDR3 protein: CASSVGQPEETQYF
CDR3 DNA: TGTGCCAGCAGCGTTGGACAACCCGAAGAGACCCAGTACTTC

V gene: TRBV9
D gene: TRBD1
clone size: few
J gene: TRBJ1-1
CDR3 protein: CASSVFTGASEAFF
CDR3 DNA: TGTGCCAGCAGCGTTTTTACAGGGGCCTCTGAAGCTTTCTTT

V gene: TRBV7-2
D gene: .
clone size: .
J gene: TRBJ2-5
CDR3 protein: CASSLVGGAGETQYF
CDR3 DNA: TGTGCCAGCAGCTTAGTTGGGGGGGCCGGGGAGACCCAGTACTTC

V gene: TRBV7-9
D gene: TRBD1
clone size: .
J gene: TRBJ2-7
CDR3 protein: CASSLFRDRPSNEQYF
CDR3 DNA: TGTGCCAGCAGCTTATTCCGGGACAGACCCTCCAACGAGCAGTACTTC

V gene: TRBV5-4
D gene: TRBD1
clone size: once
J gene: TRBJ1-2
CDR3 protein: CASRLTGGSGYTF
CDR3 DNA: TGTGCCAGCAGACTGACAGGGGGCTCTGGCTACACCTTC

V gene: TRBV6-1
D gene: .
clone size: .
J gene: TRBJ2-6
CDR3 protein: CASRGRPPANVLTF
CDR3 DNA: TGTGCCAGCAGGGGCAGGCCACCTGCCAACGTCCTGACTTTC

V gene: TRBV7-8
D gene: TRBD2
clone size: few
J gene: TRBJ2-7
CDR3 protein: CASSPGTSGSPYEQYF
CDR3 DNA: TGTGCCAGCAGCCCGGGGACTAGCGGGAGCCCCTACGAGCAGTACTTC

V gene: TRBV12-5
D gene: .
clone size: .
J gene: TRBJ2-2
CDR3 protein: CASGLVQSVGGTGELFF
CDR3 DNA: TGTGCTAGTGGTTTGGTACAGAGTGTGGGAGGAACCGGGGAGCTGTTTTTT